This T cell receptor beta chain was sequenced for a study of shared clonotypes between healthy human individuals. The CDR3 covers 17 residues. Trimming pared 9 bases from V and 5 bases from J, leaving 27 bases between. Germline assignment: CDR1 SGHDT and CDR2 YYEEEE. Sequenced by immunoSEQ multiplex PCR; TCRdb stores in-frame clones only, minus some. Among about 1.1 million clones listed, 60% to 85% were seen once. V usage is TRBV5-6 and J usage is TRBJ2-1; perhaps TRBD1 as D (7 bases). Sequenced material: memory CD4+ T cells from PBMCs. Subset reported: CD45RA-negative fraction. This TCR was sampled from a man between 18 and 35 years old in good health. Some clones in this sample may be carry-over from other donors' samples. CDR3 DNA sequence: TGTGCCATCTCTTCTTATGTGCAGGCAGGGGGGAACAATGAGCAGTTCTTC. It encodes CAISSYVQAGGNNEQFF.